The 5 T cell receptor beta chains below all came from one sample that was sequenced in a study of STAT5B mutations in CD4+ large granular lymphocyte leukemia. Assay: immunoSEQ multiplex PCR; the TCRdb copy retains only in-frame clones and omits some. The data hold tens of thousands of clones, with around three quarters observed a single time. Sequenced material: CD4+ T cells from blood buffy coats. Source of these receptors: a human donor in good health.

The chain's CDR3 is CASSLERVRSNEQFF. As DNA, the CDR3 is TGTGCCAGCAGCTTGGAGCGAGTACGAAGCAATGAGCAGTTCTTC. The rearrangement joins TRBV5-4 to TRBJ2-1; no clear D. From germline, CDR1 is SGHNT and CDR2 YYREEE (reference sequence). Trimming removed 0 bases at V and 6 bases at J, with 13 bases between. The CDR3 runs to 15 residues.

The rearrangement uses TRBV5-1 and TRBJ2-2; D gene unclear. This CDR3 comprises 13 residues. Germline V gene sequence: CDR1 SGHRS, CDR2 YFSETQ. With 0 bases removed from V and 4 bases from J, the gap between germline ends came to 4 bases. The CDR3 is CASSLVPTGELFF. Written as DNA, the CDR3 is TGCGCCAGCAGCTTGGTCCCCACCGGGGAGCTGTTTTTT.

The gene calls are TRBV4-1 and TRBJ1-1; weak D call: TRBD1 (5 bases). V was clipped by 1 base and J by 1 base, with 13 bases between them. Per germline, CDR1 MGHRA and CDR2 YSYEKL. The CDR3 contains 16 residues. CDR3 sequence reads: CASSQAGRAGNTEAFF. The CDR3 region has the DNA TGCGCCAGCAGCCAAGCGGGCAGGGCCGGGAACACTGAAGCTTTCTTT.

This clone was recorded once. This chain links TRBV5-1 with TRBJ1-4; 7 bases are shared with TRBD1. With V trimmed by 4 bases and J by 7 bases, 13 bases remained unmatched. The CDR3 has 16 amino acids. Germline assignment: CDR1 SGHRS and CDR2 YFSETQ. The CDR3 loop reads CASSPGGAGGREKLFF. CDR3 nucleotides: TGCGCCAGCAGCCCCGGAGGGGCAGGGGGACGTGAAAAACTGTTTTTT.

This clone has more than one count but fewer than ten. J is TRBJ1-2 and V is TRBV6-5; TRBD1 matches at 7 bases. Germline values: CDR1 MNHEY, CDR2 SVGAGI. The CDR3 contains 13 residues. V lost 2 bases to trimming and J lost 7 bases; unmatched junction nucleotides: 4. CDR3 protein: CASSYRGGSGYTF. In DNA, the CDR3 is TGTGCCAGCAGTTACCGAGGGGGCAGTGGCTACACCTTC.